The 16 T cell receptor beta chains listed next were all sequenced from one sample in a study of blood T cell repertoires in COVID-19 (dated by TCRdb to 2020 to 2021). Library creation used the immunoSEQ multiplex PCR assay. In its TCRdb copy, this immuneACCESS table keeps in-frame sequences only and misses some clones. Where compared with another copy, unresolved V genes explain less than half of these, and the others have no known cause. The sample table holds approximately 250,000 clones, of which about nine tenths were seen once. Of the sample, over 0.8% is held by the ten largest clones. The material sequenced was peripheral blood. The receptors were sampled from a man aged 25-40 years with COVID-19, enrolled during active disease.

The CDR3 coding sequence is TGTGCCAGCAGGACTAGCGGGGGGGACGAGCAGTACTTC. Its translation is CASRTSGGDEQYF. This chain uses TRBV2 with TRBJ2-7; TRBD2 agrees at 14 bases. The CDR3 consists of 13 residues. Germline assignment: CDR1 SNHLY and CDR2 FYNNEI. V was clipped by 6 bases and J by 5 bases; unmatched bases: 0.

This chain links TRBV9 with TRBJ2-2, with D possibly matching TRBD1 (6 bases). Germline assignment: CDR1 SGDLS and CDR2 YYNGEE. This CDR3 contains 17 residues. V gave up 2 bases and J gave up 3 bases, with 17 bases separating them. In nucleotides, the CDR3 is TGTGCCAGCAGCGTCTCCTTAAGGGGGTCAGACACCGGGGAGCTGTTTTTT. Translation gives CASSVSLRGSDTGELFF.

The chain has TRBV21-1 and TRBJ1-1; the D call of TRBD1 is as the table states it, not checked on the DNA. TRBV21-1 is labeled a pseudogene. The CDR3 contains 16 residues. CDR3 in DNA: TGTGCCAGCAGCACCGAGGAGGGGGCTAATAACACTGAAGCTTTCTTT. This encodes CASSTEEGANNTEAFF.

The CDR3 bases are TGTGCCAGTAGTCCACGACAGGGCGGTCCCTACGAGCAGTACTTC. Protein product: CASSPRQGGPYEQYF. The chain combines TRBV19 with TRBJ2-7; 7 nucleotides agree with TRBD1. Per the germline V gene, CDR1 is LNHDA and CDR2 is SQIVND (reference sequence). V shed 5 bases, J shed 2 bases, and the junction held 9 bases outside the gene matches. The length of the CDR3 is 15 residues.

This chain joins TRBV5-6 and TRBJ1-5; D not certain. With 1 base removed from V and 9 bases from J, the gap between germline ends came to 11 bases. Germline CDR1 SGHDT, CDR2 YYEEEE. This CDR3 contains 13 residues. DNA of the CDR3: TGTGCCAGCAGCTTGCACGGGGAACGGCCCCAGCATTTT. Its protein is CASSLHGERPQHF.

The chain's CDR3 is CASSHGQGAIHEQFF. DNA for the CDR3: TGTGCCAGCAGTCACGGACAGGGGGCTATTCATGAGCAGTTCTTC. This chain links TRBV2 with TRBJ2-1, with 11 nucleotides matching TRBD1. CDR1 is SNHLY, CDR2 FYNNEI, per germline. The CDR3 is 15 residues long. V gave up 5 bases and J gave up 8 bases; unmatched junction bases: 8.

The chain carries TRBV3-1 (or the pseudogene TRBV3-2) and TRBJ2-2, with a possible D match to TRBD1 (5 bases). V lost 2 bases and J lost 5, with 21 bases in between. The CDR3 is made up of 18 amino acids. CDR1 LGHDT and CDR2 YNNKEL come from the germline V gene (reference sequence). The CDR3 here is CASSQLSDSPTGTGELFF. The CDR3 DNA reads TGTGCCAGCAGCCAATTATCAGACAGCCCGACCGGGACCGGGGAGCTGTTTTTT.

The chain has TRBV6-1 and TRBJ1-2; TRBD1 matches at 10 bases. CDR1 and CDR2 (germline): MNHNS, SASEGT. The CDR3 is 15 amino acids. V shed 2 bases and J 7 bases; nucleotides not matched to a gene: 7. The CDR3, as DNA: TGTGCCAGCAGTGAATCAGTTCGACAGGGGGCTGGCTACACCTTC. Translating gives CASSESVRQGAGYTF.

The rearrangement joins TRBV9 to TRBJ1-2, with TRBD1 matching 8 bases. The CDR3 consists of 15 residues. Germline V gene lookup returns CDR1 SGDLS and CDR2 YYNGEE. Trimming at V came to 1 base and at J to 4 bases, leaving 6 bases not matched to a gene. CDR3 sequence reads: CASSVMTGDGYGYTF. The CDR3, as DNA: TGTGCCAGCAGCGTAATGACAGGGGATGGCTATGGCTACACCTTC.

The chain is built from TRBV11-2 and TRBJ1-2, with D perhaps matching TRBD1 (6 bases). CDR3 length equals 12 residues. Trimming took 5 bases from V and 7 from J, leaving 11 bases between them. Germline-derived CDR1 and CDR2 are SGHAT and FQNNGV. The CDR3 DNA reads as TGTGCCAGCAGCCAAACAGGGAGTGGCTACACCTTC. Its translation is CASSQTGSGYTF.

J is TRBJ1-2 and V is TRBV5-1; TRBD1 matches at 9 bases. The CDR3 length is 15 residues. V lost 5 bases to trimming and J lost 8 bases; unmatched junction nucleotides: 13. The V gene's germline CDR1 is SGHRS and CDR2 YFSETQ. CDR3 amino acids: CASRQRQGGRGGYTF. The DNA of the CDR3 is TGCGCCAGCAGGCAGAGACAGGGGGGCCGTGGCGGCTACACCTTC.

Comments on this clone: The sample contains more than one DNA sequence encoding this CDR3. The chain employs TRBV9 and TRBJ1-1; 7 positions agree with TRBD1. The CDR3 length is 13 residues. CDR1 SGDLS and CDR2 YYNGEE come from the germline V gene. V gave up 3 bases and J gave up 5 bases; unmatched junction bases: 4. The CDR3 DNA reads TGTGCCAGCAGCGCAGACAGGGTAACTGAAGCTTTCTTT. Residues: CASSADRVTEAFF.

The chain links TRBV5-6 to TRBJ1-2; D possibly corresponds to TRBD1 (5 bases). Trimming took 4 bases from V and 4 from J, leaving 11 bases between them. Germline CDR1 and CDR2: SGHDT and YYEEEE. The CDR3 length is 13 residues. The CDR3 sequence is CASSLGGVYGYTF. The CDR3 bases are TGTGCCAGCAGCCTTGGGGGGGTCTATGGCTACACCTTC. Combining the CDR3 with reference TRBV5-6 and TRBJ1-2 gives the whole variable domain DAGVTQSPTHLIKTRGQQVTLRCSPKSGHDTVSWYQQALGQGPQFIFQYYEEEERQRGNFPDRFSGHQFPNYSSELNVNALLLGDSALYLCASSLGGVYGYTFGSGTRLTVV.

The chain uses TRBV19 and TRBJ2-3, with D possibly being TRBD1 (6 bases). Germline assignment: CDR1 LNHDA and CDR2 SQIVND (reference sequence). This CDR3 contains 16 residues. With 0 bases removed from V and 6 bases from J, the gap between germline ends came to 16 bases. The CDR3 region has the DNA TGTGCCAGTAGTATAGATGACAGGCTCCGCAAGGATACGCAGTATTTT. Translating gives CASSIDDRLRKDTQYF.

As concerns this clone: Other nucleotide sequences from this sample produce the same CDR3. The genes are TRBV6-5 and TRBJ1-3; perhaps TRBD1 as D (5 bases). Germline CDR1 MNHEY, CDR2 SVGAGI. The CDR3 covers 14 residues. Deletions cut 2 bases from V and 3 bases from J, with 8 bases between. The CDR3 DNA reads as TGTGCCAGCAGTTACCTCCAGGGTGGAAACACCATATATTTT. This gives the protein CASSYLQGGNTIYF.

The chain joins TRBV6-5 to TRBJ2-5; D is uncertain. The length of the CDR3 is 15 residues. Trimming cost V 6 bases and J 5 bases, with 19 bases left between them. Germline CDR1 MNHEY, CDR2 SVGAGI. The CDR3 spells CASSLQTPPGETQYF. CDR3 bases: TGTGCCAGCAGCCTACAGACCCCCCCTGGGGAGACCCAGTACTTC.